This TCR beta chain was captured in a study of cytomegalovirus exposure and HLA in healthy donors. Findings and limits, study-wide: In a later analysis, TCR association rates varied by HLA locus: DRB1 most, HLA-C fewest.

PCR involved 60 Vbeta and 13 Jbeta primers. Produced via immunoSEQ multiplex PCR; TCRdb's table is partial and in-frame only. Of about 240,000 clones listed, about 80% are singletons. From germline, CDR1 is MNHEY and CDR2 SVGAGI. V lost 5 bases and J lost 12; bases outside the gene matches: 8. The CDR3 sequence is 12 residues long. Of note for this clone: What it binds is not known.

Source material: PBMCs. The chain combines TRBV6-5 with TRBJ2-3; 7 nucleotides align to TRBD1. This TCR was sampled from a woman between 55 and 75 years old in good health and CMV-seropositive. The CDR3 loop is CASSPGQVRQYF. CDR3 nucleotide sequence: TGTGCCAGCAGTCCAGGACAGGTACGACAGTATTTT.